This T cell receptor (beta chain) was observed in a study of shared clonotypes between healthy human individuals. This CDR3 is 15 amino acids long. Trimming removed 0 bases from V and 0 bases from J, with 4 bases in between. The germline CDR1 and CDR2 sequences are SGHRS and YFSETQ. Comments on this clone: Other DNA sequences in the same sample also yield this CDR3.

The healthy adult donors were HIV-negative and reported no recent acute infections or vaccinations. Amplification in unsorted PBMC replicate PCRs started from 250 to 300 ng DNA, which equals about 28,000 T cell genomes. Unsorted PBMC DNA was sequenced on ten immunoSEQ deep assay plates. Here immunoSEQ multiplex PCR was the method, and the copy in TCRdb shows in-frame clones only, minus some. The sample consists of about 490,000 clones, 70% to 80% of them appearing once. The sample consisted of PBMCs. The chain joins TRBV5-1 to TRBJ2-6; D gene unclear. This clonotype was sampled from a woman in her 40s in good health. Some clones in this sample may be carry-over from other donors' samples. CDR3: CASSLGTSGANVLTF. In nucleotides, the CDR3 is TGCGCCAGCAGCTTGGGAACCTCTGGGGCCAACGTCCTGACTTTC.